This TCR beta chain was sequenced during a study of Ad26.COV2.S vaccination and SARS-CoV-2 variants. Treatment here: approximately 18 received Ad26.COV2.S at low or high dose, single or two shots; 5 received placebo; per-sample allocation not given. Material that was analyzed had been drawn on day 63 after the first vaccine or placebo injection. The germline V gene encodes CDR1 MNHEY and CDR2 SVGAGI. The CDR3 totals 16 residues. Deletions cut 0 bases from V and 8 bases from J, with 17 bases between. The protocol was immunoSEQ multiplex PCR, while the TCRdb copy is restricted to in-frame clones and leaves out a portion. Of fewer than 500,000 clones listed, about nine tenths are singletons.

The clonotype comes from a person between 18 and 65 years old who received the Ad26.COV2.S COVID-19 vaccine or a placebo. The sequencing here drew on peripheral blood, taken in a trial of Ad26.COV2.S vaccine versus placebo. The chain links TRBV6-5 to TRBJ2-1; D perhaps matches TRBD1 (5 bases). The CDR3 reads CASSYSWTNPLYEQFF. CDR3 in DNA: TGTGCCAGCAGTTACTCCTGGACAAACCCCCTCTATGAGCAGTTCTTC.